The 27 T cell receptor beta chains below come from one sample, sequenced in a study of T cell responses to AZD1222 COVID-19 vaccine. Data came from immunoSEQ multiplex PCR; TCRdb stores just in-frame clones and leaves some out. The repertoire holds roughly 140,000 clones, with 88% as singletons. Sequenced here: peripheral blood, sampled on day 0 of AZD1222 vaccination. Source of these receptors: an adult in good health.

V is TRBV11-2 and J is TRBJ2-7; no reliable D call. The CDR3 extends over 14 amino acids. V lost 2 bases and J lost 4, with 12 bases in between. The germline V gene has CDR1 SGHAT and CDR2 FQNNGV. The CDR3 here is CASSLTGVRYEQYF. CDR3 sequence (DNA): TGTGCCAGCAGCTTAACGGGTGTGCGGTACGAGCAGTACTTC.

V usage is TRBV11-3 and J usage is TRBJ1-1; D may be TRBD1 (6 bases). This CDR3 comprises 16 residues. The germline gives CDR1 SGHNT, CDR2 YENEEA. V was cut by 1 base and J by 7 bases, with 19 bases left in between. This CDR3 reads CASSLGRRGWGDEAFF. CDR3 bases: TGTGCCAGCAGCTTAGGTCGCAGGGGCTGGGGGGATGAAGCTTTCTTT.

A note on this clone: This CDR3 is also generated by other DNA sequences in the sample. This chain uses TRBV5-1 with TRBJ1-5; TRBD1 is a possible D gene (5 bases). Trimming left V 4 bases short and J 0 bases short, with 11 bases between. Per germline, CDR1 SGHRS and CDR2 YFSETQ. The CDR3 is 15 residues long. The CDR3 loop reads CASSLDSYSNQPQHF. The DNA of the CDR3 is TGCGCCAGCAGCCTAGACAGTTATAGCAATCAGCCCCAGCATTTT.

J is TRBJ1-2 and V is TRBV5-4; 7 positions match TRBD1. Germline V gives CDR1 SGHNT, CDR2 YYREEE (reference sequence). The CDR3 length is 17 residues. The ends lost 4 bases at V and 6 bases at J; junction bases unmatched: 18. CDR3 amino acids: CASSPRQGVYLGHGYTF. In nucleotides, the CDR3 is TGTGCCAGCAGCCCTCGACAGGGAGTGTACTTGGGCCATGGCTACACCTTC.

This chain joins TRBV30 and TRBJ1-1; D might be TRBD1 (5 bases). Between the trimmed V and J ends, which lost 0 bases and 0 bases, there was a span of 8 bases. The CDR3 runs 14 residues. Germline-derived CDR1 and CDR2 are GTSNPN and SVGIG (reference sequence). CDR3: CAWSVKGMNTEAFF. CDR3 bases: TGTGCCTGGAGTGTAAAGGGGATGAACACTGAAGCTTTCTTT.

The CDR3: CASSYPTEFGPQHF. The CDR3 bases are TGTGCCAGCAGCTACCCGACAGAGTTCGGCCCCCAGCATTTT. The chain recombines TRBV7-9 with TRBJ1-5; possible D gene TRBD1, 5 bases. The CDR3 spans 14 residues. Germline CDR1 reads SEHNR; CDR2 reads FQNEAQ (reference sequence). The germline V and J ends were trimmed by 4 bases and 10 bases, with 17 bases remaining between them.

CDR3 sequence reads: CASSPRRDGGEAFF. CDR3 DNA sequence: TGTGCCAGCTCACCACGGCGAGACGGGGGCGAAGCTTTCTTT. The V call is TRBV18, the J call TRBJ1-1, with D perhaps TRBD1 (6 bases). Germline V gene lookup returns CDR1 KGHSH and CDR2 LQKENI. V was clipped by 1 base and J by 8 bases, with 14 bases between them. The CDR3 is made up of 14 amino acids.

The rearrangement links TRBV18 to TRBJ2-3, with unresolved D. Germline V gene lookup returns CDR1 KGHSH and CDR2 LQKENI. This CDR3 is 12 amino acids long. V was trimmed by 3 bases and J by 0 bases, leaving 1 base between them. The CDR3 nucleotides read TGTGCCAGCTCACCTAGCACAGATACGCAGTATTTT. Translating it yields CASSPSTDTQYF.

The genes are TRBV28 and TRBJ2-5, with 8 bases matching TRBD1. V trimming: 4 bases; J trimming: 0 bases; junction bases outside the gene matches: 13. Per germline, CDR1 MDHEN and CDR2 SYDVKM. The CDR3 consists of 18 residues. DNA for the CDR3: TGTGCCAGCAGTTCTCCGGGACAGGTTGGTGGTGACCAAGAGACCCAGTACTTC. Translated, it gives CASSSPGQVGGDQETQYF.

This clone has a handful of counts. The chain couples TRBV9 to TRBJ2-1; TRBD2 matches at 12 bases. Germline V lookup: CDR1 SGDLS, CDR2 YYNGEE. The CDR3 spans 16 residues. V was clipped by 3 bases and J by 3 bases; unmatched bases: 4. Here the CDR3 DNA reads TGTGCCAGCAGCGAAAAGGGACTAGCGGGCTACAATGAGCAGTTCTTC. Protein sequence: CASSEKGLAGYNEQFF.

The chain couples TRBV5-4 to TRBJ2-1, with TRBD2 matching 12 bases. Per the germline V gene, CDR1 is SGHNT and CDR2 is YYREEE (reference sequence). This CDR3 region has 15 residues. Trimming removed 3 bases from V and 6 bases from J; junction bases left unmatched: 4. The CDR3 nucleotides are TGTGCCAGCAGCTCCCGGACTAGCGGGACCAATGAGCAGTTCTTC. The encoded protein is CASSSRTSGTNEQFF.

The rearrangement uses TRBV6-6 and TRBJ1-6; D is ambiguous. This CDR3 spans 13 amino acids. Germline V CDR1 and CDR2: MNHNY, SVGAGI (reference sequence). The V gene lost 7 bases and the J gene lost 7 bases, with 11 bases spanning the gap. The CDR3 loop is CASISLPNSPLHF. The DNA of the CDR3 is TGTGCCAGCATCAGCCTGCCCAATTCACCCCTCCACTTT.

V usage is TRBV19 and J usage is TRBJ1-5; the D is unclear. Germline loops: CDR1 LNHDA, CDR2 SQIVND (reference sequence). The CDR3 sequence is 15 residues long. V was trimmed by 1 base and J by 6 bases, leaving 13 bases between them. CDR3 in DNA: TGTGCCAGTAGTATAGTTTGGTCTCCTAGTCAGCCCCAGCATTTT. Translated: CASSIVWSPSQPQHF.

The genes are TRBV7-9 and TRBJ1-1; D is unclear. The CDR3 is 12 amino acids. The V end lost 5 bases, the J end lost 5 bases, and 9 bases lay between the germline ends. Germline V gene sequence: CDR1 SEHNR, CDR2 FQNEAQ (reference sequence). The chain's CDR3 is CASSPMFTEAFF. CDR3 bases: TGTGCCAGCAGCCCGATGTTTACTGAAGCTTTCTTT.

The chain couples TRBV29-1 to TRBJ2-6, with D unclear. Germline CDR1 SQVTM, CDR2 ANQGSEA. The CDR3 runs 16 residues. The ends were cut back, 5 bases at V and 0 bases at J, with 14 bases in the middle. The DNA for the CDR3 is TGCAGCGTTCTTGGCAGAACCCACTCTGGGGCCAACGTCCTGACTTTC. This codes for CSVLGRTHSGANVLTF.

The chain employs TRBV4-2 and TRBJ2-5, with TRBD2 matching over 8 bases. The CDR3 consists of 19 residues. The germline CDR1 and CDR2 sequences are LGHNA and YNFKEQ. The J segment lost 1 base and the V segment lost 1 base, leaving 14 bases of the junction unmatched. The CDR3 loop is CASSQGLDGLALFQETQYF. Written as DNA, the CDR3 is TGTGCCAGCAGCCAAGGGTTGGATGGACTAGCCTTATTCCAAGAGACCCAGTACTTC.

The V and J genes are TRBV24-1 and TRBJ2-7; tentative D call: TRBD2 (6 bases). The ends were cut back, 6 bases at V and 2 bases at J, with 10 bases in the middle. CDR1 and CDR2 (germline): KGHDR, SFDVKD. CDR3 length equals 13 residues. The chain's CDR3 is CATSMEGTYEQYF. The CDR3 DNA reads TGTGCCACCAGTATGGAGGGAACCTACGAGCAGTACTTC.

For the CDR3, the DNA is TGTGCCAGCAGCCCTAGAGCCAGGGGGAGCAAAGCAGATACGCAGTATTTT. Its translation is CASSPRARGSKADTQYF. The chain recombines TRBV3-1 (or the pseudogene TRBV3-2) with TRBJ2-3; 7 nucleotides match TRBD1. J gave up 4 bases and V 4 bases, and 14 bases lay outside the gene matches. The CDR3 is 17 residues long. From germline, CDR1 is LGHDT and CDR2 YNNKEL (reference sequence).

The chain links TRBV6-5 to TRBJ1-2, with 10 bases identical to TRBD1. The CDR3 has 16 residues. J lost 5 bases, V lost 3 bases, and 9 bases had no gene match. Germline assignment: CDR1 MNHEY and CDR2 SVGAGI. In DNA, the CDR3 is TGTGCCAGCAGTTATATAAACCGGGACAGGGGATATGGCTACACCTTC. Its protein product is CASSYINRDRGYGYTF.

CDR3 residues: CASSDRTGGGNTIYF. The CDR3 coding sequence is TGTGCCAGCAGTGACCGCACAGGCGGCGGAAACACCATATATTTT. The rearrangement links TRBV25-1 to TRBJ1-3; D perhaps matches TRBD1 (5 bases). Germline V gene sequence: CDR1 MGHDK, CDR2 SYGVNS. CDR3 length equals 15 residues. Trimming shortened V by 3 bases and J by 4 bases, and 13 bases separated the two germline ends. The variable domain in full, completed from reference TRBV25-1 and TRBJ1-3, reads EADIYQTPRYLVIGTGKKITLECSQTMGHDKMYWYQQDPGMELHLIHYSYGVNSTEKGDLSSESTVSRIRTEHFPLTLESARPSHTSQYLCASSDRTGGGNTIYFGEGSWLTVV.

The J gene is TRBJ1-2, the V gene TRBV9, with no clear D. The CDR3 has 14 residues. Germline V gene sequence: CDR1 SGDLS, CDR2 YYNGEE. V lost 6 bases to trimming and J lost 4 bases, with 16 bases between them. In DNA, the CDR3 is TGTGCCAGCACCTCCGCCGTTTGGTCCTATGGCTACACCTTC. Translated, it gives CASTSAVWSYGYTF.

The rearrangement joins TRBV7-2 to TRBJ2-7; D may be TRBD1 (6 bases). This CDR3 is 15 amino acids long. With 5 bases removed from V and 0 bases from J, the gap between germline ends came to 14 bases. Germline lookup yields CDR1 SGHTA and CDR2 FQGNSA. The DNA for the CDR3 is TGTGCCAGCAGCACGTCCGGGACATTCTCCTACGAGCAGTACTTC. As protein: CASSTSGTFSYEQYF.

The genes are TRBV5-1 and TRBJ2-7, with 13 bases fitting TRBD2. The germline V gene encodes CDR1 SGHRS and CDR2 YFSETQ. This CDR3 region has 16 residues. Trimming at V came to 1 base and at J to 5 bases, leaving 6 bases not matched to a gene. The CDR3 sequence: CASSLRTSGSLHEQYF. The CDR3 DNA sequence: TGCGCCAGCAGCTTGAGGACTAGCGGGAGTCTCCACGAGCAGTACTTC.

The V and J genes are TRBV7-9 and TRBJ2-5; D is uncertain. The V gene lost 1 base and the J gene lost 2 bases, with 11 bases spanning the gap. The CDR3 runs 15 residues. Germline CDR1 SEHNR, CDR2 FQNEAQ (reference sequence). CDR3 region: CASSLEGGFQETQYF. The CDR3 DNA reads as TGTGCCAGCAGCTTAGAGGGTGGGTTTCAAGAGACCCAGTACTTC.

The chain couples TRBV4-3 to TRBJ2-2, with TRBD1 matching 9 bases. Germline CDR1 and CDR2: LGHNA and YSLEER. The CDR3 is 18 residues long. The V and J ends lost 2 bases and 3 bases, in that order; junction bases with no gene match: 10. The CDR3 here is CASSQKIGTGTHTGELFF. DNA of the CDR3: TGCGCCAGCAGCCAAAAAATTGGGACAGGGACCCACACCGGGGAGCTGTTTTTT.

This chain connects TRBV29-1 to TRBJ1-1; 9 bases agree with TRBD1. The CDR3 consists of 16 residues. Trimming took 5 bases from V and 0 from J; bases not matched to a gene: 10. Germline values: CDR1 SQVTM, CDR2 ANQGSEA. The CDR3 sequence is CSVLGTGTLMNTEAFF. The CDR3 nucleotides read TGCAGCGTTTTGGGGACAGGGACCCTCATGAACACTGAAGCTTTCTTT.

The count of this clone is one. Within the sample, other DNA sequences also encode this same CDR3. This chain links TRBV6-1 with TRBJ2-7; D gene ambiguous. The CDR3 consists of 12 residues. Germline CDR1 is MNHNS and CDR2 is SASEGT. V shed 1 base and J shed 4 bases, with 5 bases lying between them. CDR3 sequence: CASSEVGYEQYF. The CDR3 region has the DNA TGTGCCAGCAGTGAAGTTGGGTACGAGCAGTACTTC.